This TCR beta chain originates from a study of blood T cells in healthy people across ages. Study-wide context: Every two T cells gave about one barcoded beta molecule via template switching.

Points from the study as a whole: Long-lived and aged donors differed, with more naive CD4+ cells and higher diversity in the long-lived.

Alongside a J-beta primer mix, a sample-barcoded 5' primer served in a second PCR lasting roughly 7 to 11 cycles. TCRdb re-called the 5' RACE reads with MiXCR, one entry per CDR3 protein. Seen here are roughly 1,700,000 distinct CDR3 sequences, roughly 27% observed once, and the top ten hold 7.7%. Germline CDR1 is SNHLY and CDR2 is FYNNEI. The CDR3 runs to 13 residues. V shed 6 bases and J 2 bases; nucleotides not matched to a gene: 2. This clonotype was found many times. Antigen specificity is unknown. This clonotype was sampled from a woman aged 30 to 39 in good health. The chain uses TRBV2 and TRBJ2-7, with 9 bases identical to TRBD2. The sample taken for sequencing was blood. CDR3 nucleotide sequence: TGTGCCAGCAGGACTAGCGGAGCCTACGAGCAGTACTTC. Translating gives CASRTSGAYEQYF.